This T cell receptor beta chain was identified in a study of OX40 agonist ivuxolimab in advanced cancers. Study results and caveats: Among T cells, CD8+ cells averaged more expanded clones than CD4+ cells.

The sampling schedule covered blood at baseline, cycle 4 day 1, and cycle 7 day 1. In the case of this clone: Its cognate antigen is unknown.

The germline gives CDR1 MNHNY, CDR2 SVGAGI (reference sequence). V was trimmed by 5 bases and J by 8 bases, leaving 15 bases between them. This CDR3 region has 14 residues. Method: immunoSEQ multiplex PCR; TCRdb's copy keeps in-frame clones and lacks some. The table records about 100,000 clones, approximately 89% of them present only once. Specimen: CD4+ or CD8+ T cells sorted from blood, collected in a trial of the OX40 agonist ivuxolimab. This TCR was sampled from an adult with an advanced solid tumor such as melanoma, head and neck, liver or kidney cancer. The chain recombines TRBV6-6 with TRBJ2-2; D gene ambiguous. This chain's CDR3 is CASSRDWVRGELFF. CDR3 sequence (DNA): TGTGCCAGCAGTCGAGATTGGGTACGGGGGGAGCTGTTTTTT.